The next 11 T cell receptor beta chains were all read from a single sample in a study of cytomegalovirus exposure and HLA in healthy donors. The PCR was carried out with 60 Vbeta primers and 13 Jbeta primers. Using immunoSEQ multiplex PCR, the repertoire was profiled, and TCRdb retains in-frame clones only, with some absent. The profile shows 80,000 to 130,000 clones, around 82% of them singletons. The sequencing input was PBMCs. These TCRs come from a woman between 45 and 60 years old in good health and CMV-seropositive.

The V call is TRBV6-1, the J call TRBJ2-7; perhaps TRBD2 as D (5 bases). This CDR3 comprises 13 residues. Germline values: CDR1 MNHNS, CDR2 SASEGT. V was pared by 5 bases and J by 2 bases, with 10 bases between. The CDR3 here is CASSPTIPYEQYF. The CDR3 DNA reads as TGTGCCAGCAGTCCGACTATTCCCTACGAGCAGTACTTC.

CDR3 loop: CASSPLAGVRLQQYF. DNA for the CDR3: TGCGCCAGCAGCCCACTAGCGGGGGTCCGACTACAGCAGTATTTT. The chain employs TRBV5-1 and TRBJ2-3; TRBD2 matches 11 bases. The CDR3 sequence is 15 residues long. Unmatched junction bases numbered 12, after V lost 4 bases and J lost 11 bases. CDR1 is SGHRS and CDR2 is YFSETQ in the germline V gene.

The chain employs TRBV5-4 and TRBJ1-2, with 8 nucleotides matching TRBD1. The CDR3 spans 16 residues. Germline V CDR1 and CDR2: SGHNT, YYREEE (reference sequence). With 3 bases clipped from V and 4 bases from J, the junction kept 11 bases outside the gene matches. The DNA of the CDR3 is TGTGCCAGCAGCTCAAATCCCGGACAGGGTGGCTATGGCTACACCTTC. It is translated as CASSSNPGQGGYGYTF.

The rearrangement joins TRBV5-4 to TRBJ2-3; 8 bases are a match to TRBD2. Germline V gene lookup returns CDR1 SGHNT and CDR2 YYREEE (reference sequence). CDR3 length equals 16 residues. V trimming: 4 bases; J trimming: 2 bases; junction bases outside the gene matches: 9. CDR3 coding DNA: TGTGCCAGCAGCGCATACGGGAGGGAGATCACAGATACGCAGTATTTT. It codes for CASSAYGREITDTQYF.

The chain joins TRBV30 to TRBJ1-4, with 7 positions matching TRBD1. This CDR3 region has 13 residues. In germline, CDR1 is GTSNPN, CDR2 SVGIG (reference sequence). V gave up 3 bases and J gave up 10 bases; unmatched junction bases: 8. CDR3 sequence reads: CAWSDRAGVKLFF. The CDR3 bases are TGTGCCTGGAGCGACAGGGCGGGCGTAAAACTGTTTTTT.

The chain couples TRBV25-1 to TRBJ1-6; no clear D gene. V was cut by 5 bases and J by 11 bases, with 16 bases left in between. The germline CDR1 and CDR2 sequences are MGHDK and SYGVNS. This CDR3 comprises 14 residues. CDR3 sequence: CASSTGRPRAPLHF. The CDR3 DNA sequence: TGTGCCAGCAGTACTGGACGGCCGCGGGCACCCCTCCACTTT.

In DNA form, the CDR3 reads TGTGCCAGCACTGTAGCGGGAGGGAACACCGGGGAGCTGTTTTTT. Amino acids: CASTVAGGNTGELFF. The rearrangement joins TRBV2 to TRBJ2-2; TRBD2 matches at 10 bases. From germline, CDR1 is SNHLY and CDR2 FYNNEI. The CDR3 runs to 15 residues. V trimming: 7 bases; J trimming: 1 base; junction bases outside the gene matches: 3.

This chain joins TRBV5-6 and TRBJ1-1; D uncertain. Germline V gene sequence: CDR1 SGHDT, CDR2 YYEEEE. The CDR3 length is 13 residues. The V gene lost 2 bases and the J gene lost 4 bases, with 9 bases spanning the gap. The CDR3 nucleotides are TGTGCCAGCAGCTTTGAGGTGGGCACTGAAGCTTTCTTT. Its translation is CASSFEVGTEAFF.

About this clone: Mismatch with germline at one junction end may stem from a read error. V and J are TRBV6-5 and TRBJ1-2; weak D call: TRBD1 (5 bases). The CDR3 contains 13 residues. The germline gives CDR1 MNHEY, CDR2 SVGAGI. DNA for the CDR3: TGTGCCAGCAGTTACGGCCGGGACTACGGCTACACCTTC. It codes for CASSYGRDYGYTF.

This chain uses TRBV15 with TRBJ1-5; the D gene is possibly TRBD1 (5 bases). Germline values: CDR1 LNHNV, CDR2 YYDKDF (reference sequence). There are 16 residues in the CDR3. The V end was cut by 0 bases, the J end by 2 bases, with 11 bases between. The CDR3 DNA sequence: TGTGCCACCAGCAGAGATTTGAGACAGCGCAATCAGCCCCAGCATTTT. Residues: CATSRDLRQRNQPQHF.

This clone has a handful of counts. The chain couples TRBV7-8 to TRBJ2-7, with 11 nucleotides matching TRBD2. The germline V gene encodes CDR1 SGHVS and CDR2 FQNEAQ. J gave up 7 bases and V 4 bases, and 12 bases lay outside the gene matches. The CDR3 runs 16 residues. The CDR3 reads CASSSRRLAGQLEQYF. The CDR3 coding sequence is TGTGCCAGCAGCTCCCGCCGACTAGCGGGACAATTGGAGCAGTACTTC.